Below, 24 T cell receptor beta chains from the same sample are listed, as sequenced in a study of shared clonotypes between healthy human individuals. Here immunoSEQ multiplex PCR was the method, and the copy in TCRdb shows in-frame clones only, minus some. There are roughly 500,000 clones in the sample; about 85% occur only once, and roughly an eighth lies in the top ten. Specimen: PBMCs. These receptors all come from a middle-aged woman in good health. Some clones in this sample may be carry-over from other donors' samples.

This chain connects TRBV7-8 to TRBJ2-3; 14 positions match TRBD2. The ends lost 4 bases at V and 5 bases at J; junction bases unmatched: 8. Germline V gene sequence: CDR1 SGHVS, CDR2 FQNEAQ. The CDR3 loop spans 17 amino acids. The CDR3 reads CASSSQTSGREKDTQYF. As DNA, the CDR3 is TGTGCCAGCAGCTCTCAGACTAGCGGGAGGGAGAAAGATACGCAGTATTTT. Complete variable domain (other parts from reference TRBV7-8 and TRBJ2-3): GAGVSQSPRYKVAKRGQDVALRCDPISGHVSLFWYQQALGQGPEFLTYFQNEAQLDKSGLPSDRFFAERPEGSVSTLKIQRTQQEDSAVYLCASSSQTSGREKDTQYFGPGTRLTVL.

V is TRBV7-2 and J is TRBJ2-5; D not certain. Germline lookup yields CDR1 SGHTA and CDR2 FQGNSA. The V gene lost 5 bases and the J gene lost 0 bases, with 13 bases spanning the gap. The CDR3 consists of 15 residues. The CDR3 nucleotides read TGTGCCAGCAGCCTCGGCGGTGTCTACCAAGAGACCCAGTACTTC. It codes for CASSLGGVYQETQYF.

The chain links TRBV6-6 to TRBJ1-1; D is possibly TRBD1 (5 bases). The CDR3 covers 13 residues. CDR1 and CDR2 from the germline V gene are MNHNY and SVGAGI (reference sequence). The germline V and J ends were trimmed by 6 bases and 1 base, with 9 bases remaining between them. The CDR3 DNA follows: TGTGCCAGCAGCGCAGGGAAGAACACTGAAGCTTTCTTT. It specifies CASSAGKNTEAFF.

This clone occurred once. A far larger clone is one base from this, pointing to a likely read error. Within the sample, other DNA sequences also encode this same CDR3. This sequence joins TRBV4-1 and TRBJ1-2, with D hard to call. The germline V and J ends were trimmed by 4 bases and 11 bases, with 20 bases remaining between them. The CDR3 has 14 amino acids. The germline V gene encodes CDR1 MGHRA and CDR2 YSYEKL. DNA of the CDR3: TGCGCCAGCAGCCCAGTAGTGCCCTCTCTTGGTTACACCTTC. Its translation: CASSPVVPSLGYTF.

Of note for this clone: A read error is likely here: a far larger clone is one base away. The chain combines TRBV19 with TRBJ1-5; D gene uncertain. Germline values: CDR1 LNHDA, CDR2 SQIVND (reference sequence). The CDR3 is 13 amino acids. Trimming took off 3 bases at V and 7 bases at J, with 10 bases between the two ends. The CDR3 loop is CASSMYRGQPQHF. In DNA, the CDR3 is TGTGCCAGTAGTATGTACAGAGGCCAGCCCCAGCATTTT.

The chain links TRBV18 to TRBJ1-2, with unresolved D. Trimming left V 0 bases short and J 10 bases short, with 9 bases between. The CDR3 loop spans 12 amino acids. Germline V gives CDR1 KGHSH, CDR2 LQKENI. DNA for the CDR3: TGTGCCAGCTCACCACCGAACAGATCCTACACCTTC. As protein: CASSPPNRSYTF.

The rearrangement links TRBV28 to TRBJ2-1, with a tentative D call TRBD2 (6 bases). V was clipped by 6 bases and J by 7 bases, with 13 bases between them. The CDR3 runs 13 residues. The germline V gene encodes CDR1 MDHEN and CDR2 SYDVKM. The CDR3 bases are TGTGCCAGCAGGTTCGGGGGTCGGAATGAGCAGTTCTTC. Protein sequence: CASRFGGRNEQFF.

The chain links TRBV5-1 to TRBJ2-2; TRBD1 matches at 8 bases. The V and J ends lost 3 bases and 0 bases, in that order; junction bases with no gene match: 4. Germline loops: CDR1 SGHRS, CDR2 YFSETQ. CDR3 length equals 16 residues. The CDR3 loop reads CASSYGQGSNTGELFF. The DNA of the CDR3 is TGCGCCAGCAGCTACGGACAGGGATCGAACACCGGGGAGCTGTTTTTT.

The chain joins TRBV10-3 to TRBJ1-1; D not resolved. This CDR3 has 14 residues. The ends were cut back, 6 bases at V and 0 bases at J, with 11 bases in the middle. Per the germline V gene, CDR1 is ENHRY and CDR2 is SYGVKD. In nucleotides, the CDR3 is TGTGCCATCAGGTCGGGCAAAATGAACACTGAAGCTTTCTTT. It encodes CAIRSGKMNTEAFF.

The chain employs TRBV28 and TRBJ2-7, with 7 nucleotides matching TRBD2. Germline V CDR1 and CDR2: MDHEN, SYDVKM. This CDR3 comprises 14 residues. The ends lost 7 bases at V and 2 bases at J; junction bases unmatched: 8. The CDR3 reads CASNERGPTYEQYF. DNA of the CDR3: TGTGCCAGCAACGAGCGGGGTCCAACCTACGAGCAGTACTTC.

This clone came up once. A far larger clone is a single base away, which makes a read error likely. The same CDR3 arises from other DNA sequences in this sample as well. CDR3 bases: TGTGCCAGCAAGAGGGGTAGGACTGAAGCTTTCTTC. It is translated as CASKRGRTEAFF. The chain has TRBV2 and TRBJ1-1; the D gene is possibly TRBD1 (5 bases). This CDR3 contains 12 residues. The V gene's germline CDR1 is SNHLY and CDR2 FYNNEI. The variable domain in full, with the rest retrieved from reference TRBV2 and TRBJ1-1, is EPEVTQTPSHQVTQMGQEVILRCVPISNHLYFYWYRQILGQKVEFLVSFYNNEISEKSEIFDDQFSVERPDGSNFTLKIRSTKLEDSAMYFCASKRGRTEAFFGQGTRLTVV.

The V gene is TRBV27, the J gene TRBJ2-7, with 7 bases aligning to TRBD2. V lost 1 base to trimming and J lost 5 bases; unmatched junction nucleotides: 5. The CDR3 loop spans 14 amino acids. CDR1 MNHEY and CDR2 SMNVEV come from the germline V gene (reference sequence). The CDR3: CASSLWEGLNEQYF. CDR3 sequence (DNA): TGTGCCAGCAGTTTATGGGAGGGCCTCAACGAGCAGTACTTC.

This clone came up many times. Other DNA sequences in the sample encode the same CDR3. The rearrangement joins TRBV5-1 to TRBJ2-5; D uncertain. V was cut by 1 base and J by 2 bases, with 9 bases left in between. CDR1 is SGHRS and CDR2 is YFSETQ in the germline V gene. CDR3 size: 14 residues. This CDR3 is CASSLLAEQETQYF. The CDR3 DNA sequence: TGCGCCAGCAGCTTGCTGGCAGAACAAGAGACCCAGTACTTC.

The genes are TRBV7-6 and TRBJ1-1; 10 bases align to TRBD1. V trimming: 5 bases; J trimming: 4 bases; junction bases outside the gene matches: 4. CDR3 length equals 14 residues. The germline gives CDR1 SGHVS, CDR2 FNYEAQ. The CDR3 spells CASSVGTGVTEAFF. As DNA, the CDR3 is TGTGCCAGCAGCGTTGGGACAGGGGTCACTGAAGCTTTCTTT.

CDR3: CASSFRGGADTQYF. The CDR3, as DNA: TGTGCCAGCAGTTTTAGGGGAGGGGCAGATACGCAGTATTTT. V and J are TRBV28 and TRBJ2-3; 7 bases agree with TRBD2. Germline CDR1 and CDR2: MDHEN and SYDVKM. V gave up 3 bases and J gave up 4 bases; unmatched junction bases: 4. The CDR3 has 14 residues.

The V gene is TRBV19, the J gene TRBJ2-2; the D gene is possibly TRBD2 (5 bases). The CDR3 runs to 14 residues. The V end was cut by 9 bases, the J end by 6 bases, with 17 bases between. Germline V gene lookup returns CDR1 LNHDA and CDR2 SQIVND (reference sequence). CDR3 region: CASLGRRGSGELFF. The CDR3 DNA is TGTGCCAGCTTAGGCCGCAGAGGGTCCGGGGAGCTGTTTTTT.

The chain is built from TRBV15 and TRBJ2-7; TRBD2 is a possible D gene (5 bases). CDR1 and CDR2 from the germline V gene are LNHNV and YYDKDF (reference sequence). The CDR3 runs to 14 residues. V was trimmed by 3 bases and J by 5 bases, leaving 14 bases between them. This CDR3 reads CATSRRARIDEQYF. In DNA, the CDR3 is TGTGCCACCAGCAGGAGGGCGCGGATCGACGAGCAGTACTTC.

Regarding this clone: One end of the junction fails to match germline, which may point to a read error. The V and J genes are TRBV28 and TRBJ1-3; a weak D match, TRBD1 (6 bases). This CDR3 has 17 amino acids. The germline gives CDR1 MDHEN, CDR2 SYDVKM. The CDR3 sequence is CATSAPGAGSAGNTIYF. The DNA for the CDR3 is TGTGCCACCAGTGCCCCGGGGGCAGGGTCGGCTGGAAACACCATATATTTT.

The chain has TRBV7-9 and TRBJ2-3; no firm D call. There are 15 residues in the CDR3. Looked up from germline, CDR1 is SEHNR and CDR2 is FQNEAQ (reference sequence). Trimming shortened V by 5 bases and J by 4 bases, and 16 bases separated the two germline ends. CDR3 amino acids: CASSPGTSRADTQYF. CDR3 DNA sequence: TGTGCCAGCAGCCCCGGTACCTCCCGGGCAGATACGCAGTATTTT.

The CDR3 nucleotides are TGTGCCAGCAGCCGGGGGGGAAGCGGAGGGTACAATGAGCAGTTCTTC. It yields the protein CASSRGGSGGYNEQFF. The rearrangement links TRBV7-3 to TRBJ2-1, with 8 nucleotides matching TRBD2. CDR1 SGHTA and CDR2 FQGTGA come from the germline V gene. Trimming removed 5 bases from V and 4 bases from J; junction bases left unmatched: 10. This CDR3 contains 16 residues.

Details on this clone: Since a far larger clone is one base different, this is likely a read error. In the same sample, other DNA sequences code for this CDR3. This chain connects TRBV28 to TRBJ1-2, with unresolved D. CDR1 and CDR2 from the germline V gene are MDHEN and SYDVKM. CDR3 length: 12 residues. The CDR3 sequence: CASSYNPDGYTF. The CDR3 nucleotides read TGTGCCAGTAGTTACAATCCGGATGGCTACACCTTC.

The chain combines TRBV6-5 with TRBJ1-1; unclear D gene. The CDR3 runs to 13 residues. The germline gives CDR1 MNHEY, CDR2 SVGAGI. V was clipped by 5 bases and J by 5 bases, with 12 bases between them. The CDR3 DNA follows: TGTGCCAGCAGTACTGTACAAGGGACTGAAGCTTTCTTT. It yields the protein CASSTVQGTEAFF.

The genes are TRBV6-5 and TRBJ1-1; D gene uncertain. The germline V and J ends were trimmed by 0 bases and 4 bases, with 6 bases remaining between them. CDR1 is MNHEY, CDR2 SVGAGI, per germline. The CDR3 has 13 amino acids. CDR3 amino acids: CASSYSQATEAFF. CDR3 coding DNA: TGTGCCAGCAGTTACTCTCAGGCCACTGAAGCTTTCTTT.

This sequence joins TRBV29-1 and TRBJ2-1, with TRBD2 identical over 7 bases. Losses at the gene ends were 4 bases for V and 1 base for J; bases not matched to a gene: 7. In germline, CDR1 is SQVTM, CDR2 ANQGSEA. The CDR3 spans 15 residues. CDR3 DNA sequence: TGCAGCGTTGTGCTAGCGGAGATTTCCTACAATGAGCAGTTCTTC. Its protein is CSVVLAEISYNEQFF.